One sample yielded the 18 T cell receptor beta chains listed below, sequenced in a study of shared clonotypes between healthy human individuals. Naive CD8 isolation took CD45RO-negative cells positively selected for CCR7 and excluded terminally differentiated effector memory CD45RA+ cells. Assay used: immunoSEQ multiplex PCR; TCRdb lists only in-frame clones, some missing. The table lists about 590,000 clones, just under 97% of them singletons, with 0.1% to 0.11% in the top ten. The sample comprised naive CD8+ T cells sorted from blood. These receptors were collected from a woman aged 30 to 39 in good health.

The chain joins TRBV7-7 to TRBJ2-2; no definite D call. V was cut by 2 bases and J by 4 bases, with 8 bases left in between. The CDR3 has 14 residues. Germline V lookup: CDR1 SSHAT, CDR2 FNYEAQ (reference sequence). The CDR3 sequence is CASSLQASTGELFF. CDR3 coding DNA: TGTGCCAGCAGCTTACAGGCTAGCACCGGGGAGCTGTTTTTT. Based on the CDR3 plus reference TRBV7-7 and TRBJ2-2, the full variable domain is GAGVSQSPRYKVTKRGQDVTLRCDPISSHATLYWYQQALGQGPEFLTYFNYEAQPDKSGLPSDRFSAERPEGSISTLTIQRTEQRDSAMYRCASSLQASTGELFFGEGSRLTVL.

J is TRBJ2-7 and V is TRBV7-8; 9 bases align to TRBD1. J lost 5 bases, V lost 5 bases, and 7 bases had no gene match. Germline V CDR1 and CDR2: SGHVS, FQNEAQ. The length of the CDR3 is 14 residues. CDR3 DNA: TGTGCCAGCAGCCTGGACAGGGGTACCGACGAGCAGTACTTC. Its translation is CASSLDRGTDEQYF.

This clone has a single count. The V gene is TRBV27, the J gene TRBJ2-7; 7 nucleotides line up with TRBD1. Trimming removed 5 bases from V and 6 bases from J; junction bases left unmatched: 10. This CDR3 contains 14 residues. The germline V gene encodes CDR1 MNHEY and CDR2 SMNVEV (reference sequence). CDR3 DNA: TGTGCCAGCAGTCGAGGCCCACAGGGGTCCGAGCAGTACTTC. It encodes CASSRGPQGSEQYF.

The chain recombines TRBV5-8 with TRBJ1-1; possibly TRBD1 for D (5 bases). Germline V lookup: CDR1 SGHTS, CDR2 YDEGEE. This CDR3 has 11 residues. V lost 5 bases, J lost 6 bases, and 8 bases lay in between. This CDR3 reads CASSRGAEAFF. CDR3 bases: TGTGCCAGCAGTCGGGGGGCTGAAGCTTTCTTT.

As concerns this clone: This may come from a read error, since a much larger clone is one base off. Other DNA sequences of this sample code for an identical CDR3. CDR3 bases: TGTGCCAGTAGTATTCGGGACAGCAATCAGCCCCAGCATTTT. Its protein is CASSIRDSNQPQHF. This sequence joins TRBV19 and TRBJ1-5; TRBD1 might be the D (5 bases). Germline-derived CDR1 and CDR2 are LNHDA and SQIVND (reference sequence). V was trimmed by 3 bases and J by 1 base, leaving 7 bases between them. CDR3 length: 14 residues.

The chain is built from TRBV28 and TRBJ2-7; 7 bases agree with TRBD1. V dropped 2 bases and J dropped 5; count of bases not matched to a gene: 6. The CDR3 loop spans 14 amino acids. The germline V gene has CDR1 MDHEN and CDR2 SYDVKM. The CDR3 DNA reads TGTGCCAGCAGTTTACGACAGGGTACCCACGAGCAGTACTTC. This encodes CASSLRQGTHEQYF.

A single count supports this clone. The V and J genes are TRBV4-1 and TRBJ2-6; D ambiguous. Germline values: CDR1 MGHRA, CDR2 YSYEKL. Trimming removed 1 base at V and 0 bases at J, with 13 bases between. The CDR3 is 18 residues long. The CDR3 DNA sequence: TGCGCCAGCAGCCAAGTCCTCGCGCTGCGCTCTGGGGCCAACGTCCTGACTTTC. This translates into CASSQVLALRSGANVLTF.

This chain joins TRBV11-1 and TRBJ2-7; 10 bases match TRBD2. The CDR3 loop spans 17 amino acids. The germline V gene has CDR1 SGHAT and CDR2 FQDESV (reference sequence). V was pared by 7 bases and J by 2 bases, with 14 bases of the junction left unmatched. The CDR3 sequence is CASTEGPSGSITYEQYF. DNA of the CDR3: TGTGCCAGCACCGAGGGGCCTAGCGGGAGTATTACCTACGAGCAGTACTTC.

The CDR3 DNA sequence: TGTGCCAGCAGTTACGCGGGACTAGCCAAAAACATTCAGTACTTC. Its protein product is CASSYAGLAKNIQYF. V usage is TRBV6-5 and J usage is TRBJ2-4, with D possibly TRBD2 on 6 matching bases. Trimming removed 2 bases from V and 0 bases from J, with 8 bases in between. Germline CDR1 and CDR2: MNHEY and SVGAGI. The CDR3 totals 15 residues.

The table lists this clone with a count of one. The J gene is TRBJ2-1, the V gene TRBV19; 7 bases match TRBD2. From germline, CDR1 is LNHDA and CDR2 SQIVND (reference sequence). This CDR3 has 19 residues. With V trimmed by 3 bases and J by 8 bases, 22 bases remained unmatched. CDR3 protein: CASSMQQIWREFPRHEQFF. For the CDR3, the DNA is TGTGCCAGTAGTATGCAACAAATATGGCGGGAGTTTCCCCGCCATGAGCAGTTCTTC.

V gene TRBV28 combines with J gene TRBJ1-4; 10 nucleotides line up with TRBD1. The CDR3 loop spans 19 amino acids. With 6 bases clipped from V and 4 bases from J, the junction kept 17 bases outside the gene matches. Germline assignment: CDR1 MDHEN and CDR2 SYDVKM. The CDR3 loop is CASSSTLADRGKDNEKLFF. In nucleotides, the CDR3 is TGTGCCAGCAGCTCCACATTGGCGGACAGGGGGAAGGATAATGAAAAACTGTTTTTT.

The chain joins TRBV28 to TRBJ2-7, with 7 bases identical to TRBD1. The CDR3 length is 14 residues. V lost 6 bases, J lost 4 bases, and 9 bases stayed unmatched. The germline gives CDR1 MDHEN, CDR2 SYDVKM. The CDR3 region is CASSPGTVWYEQYF. The CDR3 DNA is TGTGCCAGCAGCCCCGGGACAGTTTGGTACGAGCAGTACTTC.

The rearrangement links TRBV27 to TRBJ2-1, with TRBD1 matching 8 bases. J lost 3 bases, V lost 4 bases, and 8 bases had no gene match. The CDR3 runs to 16 residues. CDR1 and CDR2 (germline): MNHEY, SMNVEV (reference sequence). CDR3 protein: CASSSSTGDHYNEQFF. DNA of the CDR3: TGTGCCAGCAGTTCCTCGACAGGGGACCACTACAATGAGCAGTTCTTC.

The chain uses TRBV6-1 and TRBJ2-7, with D perhaps TRBD1 or TRBD2 (5 bases each). CDR1 is MNHNS, CDR2 SASEGT, per germline. The CDR3 spans 14 residues. V dropped 4 bases and J dropped 2 bases, with 12 bases sitting between them. CDR3 bases: TGTGCCAGCAGTGCGAGGGACCGGGCCTACGAGCAGTACTTC. This translates into CASSARDRAYEQYF.

This clone has a handful of counts. The gene calls are TRBV5-4 and TRBJ2-7; 9 bases fit TRBD1. The length of the CDR3 is 14 residues. Germline V gene data show CDR1 as SGHNT and CDR2 as YYREEE (reference sequence). V gave up 4 bases and J gave up 3 bases; unmatched junction bases: 5. CDR3 bases: TGTGCCAGCAGCCCCCGGGACAGGGTCTACGAGCAGTACTTC. Protein product: CASSPRDRVYEQYF. Complete variable domain (other parts from reference TRBV5-4 and TRBJ2-7): ETGVTQSPTHLIKTRGQQVTLRCSSQSGHNTVSWYQQALGQGPQFIFQYYREEENGRGNFPPRFSGLQFPNYSSELNVNALELDDSALYLCASSPRDRVYEQYFGPGTRLTVT.

Remarks on this clone: This same CDR3 is encoded by further DNA sequences in the sample. J is TRBJ2-7 and V is TRBV19; TRBD1 matches at 8 bases. Unmatched junction bases numbered 2, after V lost 3 bases and J lost 4 bases. The CDR3 extends over 13 amino acids. Per the germline V gene, CDR1 is LNHDA and CDR2 is SQIVND (reference sequence). The CDR3 region is CASSIDRGYEQYF. DNA for the CDR3: TGTGCCAGTAGTATCGACAGGGGTTACGAGCAGTACTTC.

Comment on this clone: Distinct nucleotide sequences in the sample also encode this CDR3. The chain is built from TRBV20-1 and TRBJ2-1; no definite D call. This CDR3 region has 10 residues. Germline V gives CDR1 DFQATT, CDR2 SNEGSKA (reference sequence). V gave up 5 bases and J gave up 8 bases, with 7 bases separating them. CDR3 region: CSALDYEQFF. DNA of the CDR3: TGCAGTGCTCTAGATTATGAGCAGTTCTTC.

J is TRBJ2-3 and V is TRBV6-8, with 9 positions matching TRBD2. CDR3 length: 17 amino acids. CDR1 is MNHGY and CDR2 is SAAAGT in the germline V gene. V lost 8 bases to trimming and J lost 4 bases; unmatched junction nucleotides: 16. CDR3 residues: CASRQWGLAGEADTQYF. The CDR3 DNA reads TGTGCCAGCCGCCAGTGGGGATTAGCGGGAGAGGCAGATACGCAGTATTTT.